This T cell receptor beta chain was identified in a study of beta chain features in type 1 diabetes. Whole-study findings and limits: Compared to healthy donors, patients appeared to have naive, central memory and Treg TCRB repertoires that were more alike. For type 1 diabetes patients, VDJ junctions showed fewer insertions and more deletions. TCRB CDR3s were moderately but significantly shorter in Type 1 diabetes patients in all four CD4+ subsets.

The investigators reverse transcribed all of the isolated RNA, so they sequenced expressed TCRB transcripts. Naive, central memory and regulatory T cell samples came to a mean of around 3.5 million reads. Measured with immunoSEQ multiplex PCR; TCRdb has only the in-frame clones, and not every one. The table has hundreds of thousands of clones, 11% seen once. Germline lookup yields CDR1 SGHRS and CDR2 YFSETQ. V trimming: 4 bases; J trimming: 2 bases; junction bases outside the gene matches: 4. This CDR3 is built from 14 residues. CD45RO/CCR7/CD25/CD127/CD95/CD27 separated CD4+ naive, central memory, regulatory and stem cell-like memory cells by sorting. Comment on this clone: As yet, its antigen is unknown.

The source is a man aged 25-45 years with type 1 diabetes. Sequenced sample: naive CD4+ T cells from blood. V usage is TRBV5-1 and J usage is TRBJ2-5; TRBD1 aligns across 8 bases. CDR3 amino acids: CASSLGTGQETQYF. CDR3 bases: TGCGCCAGCAGCCTCGGGACAGGACAAGAGACCCAGTACTTC.